This section outlines one T cell receptor (beta chain) sequence together with its context. The antigen is not known. The CDR3 loop spans 13 amino acids. Germline loops: CDR1 SGHAT, CDR2 FQNNGV. The germline V and J ends were trimmed by 5 bases and 4 bases, with 11 bases remaining between them. The data are from a study of cytomegalovirus exposure and HLA in healthy donors. Findings of the study overall: Sequencing likely caused a cluster of highly shared sequence variants.

PCR used 60 Vbeta primers and 13 Jbeta primers. Profiling relied on immunoSEQ multiplex PCR, and the TCRdb table lists in-frame clones only, not all of them. The table lists some 160,000 clones, 70% to 90% of them singletons. The chain links TRBV11-2 to TRBJ2-5; D remains unclear. The specimen was PBMCs. This TCR was sampled from a woman between 18 and 29 years old in good health and CMV-seronegative. The CDR3 DNA reads TGTGCCAGCAGCCGTGACAATGGAGAGACCCAGTACTTC. Amino acids: CASSRDNGETQYF.